Following are 7 T cell receptor beta chains from one sample sequenced in a study of blood T cells in healthy people across ages. Together with a sample-barcoded 5' primer, a J-beta primer mix was included in a second PCR lasting about 6 to 11 cycles. TCRdb reprocessed the 5' RACE reads with MiXCR, giving one entry per CDR3 protein. The sample has approximately 600,000 distinct CDR3 sequences; 58% are singletons. Sequenced input: blood. Receptors were obtained from a man aged 60-69 years in good health.

The chain combines TRBV2 with TRBJ1-4, with 12 positions matching TRBD1. Germline values: CDR1 SNHLY, CDR2 FYNNEI. The CDR3 extends over 17 amino acids. With 7 bases clipped from V and 3 bases from J, the junction kept 9 bases outside the gene matches. Written as DNA, the CDR3 is TGTGCCAGCACCTCCGGGGGACAGGGGGCAGCTAATGAAAAACTGTTTTTT. This codes for CASTSGGQGAANEKLFF. Supplemented by reference TRBV2 and TRBJ1-4, the full variable domain reads EPEVTQTPSHQVTQMGQEVILRCVPISNHLYFYWYRQILGQKVEFLVSFYNNEISEKSEIFDDQFSVERPDGSNFTLKIRSTKLEDSAMYFCASTSGGQGAANEKLFFGSGTQLSVL.

This chain uses TRBV7-2 with TRBJ2-5; D is possibly TRBD1 or TRBD2 (5 bases each). The CDR3 is 18 residues long. CDR1 is SGHTA, CDR2 FQGNSA, per germline. V shed 1 base and J shed 1 base, with 19 bases lying between them. The CDR3 spells CASSLVGYGTSFQETQYF. The CDR3, as DNA: TGTGCCAGCAGCTTAGTTGGCTACGGGACCTCATTCCAAGAGACCCAGTACTTC.

J is TRBJ2-3 and V is TRBV18; TRBD1 is a possible D gene (5 bases). Trimming stripped 6 bases from V and 0 bases from J, with 16 bases between. The CDR3 extends over 16 amino acids. Germline values: CDR1 KGHSH, CDR2 LQKENI. The CDR3 nucleotides read TGTGCCAGCTCCCCCCAGGCGACAGTTAGCACAGATACGCAGTATTTT. Translated: CASSPQATVSTDTQYF.

This clonotype was seen a few times. The chain links TRBV29-1 to TRBJ2-3; 9 bases are shared with TRBD2. This CDR3 spans 14 amino acids. Germline values: CDR1 SQVTM, CDR2 ANQGSEA. Trimming at V came to 4 bases and at J to 1 base, leaving 3 bases not matched to a gene. DNA of the CDR3: TGCAGCGTTGGAGCGGGAGGAGGCACAGATACGCAGTATTTT. Its translation is CSVGAGGGTDTQYF.

This chain joins TRBV9 and TRBJ2-3, with TRBD1 as a possible D gene (5 bases). This CDR3 region has 15 residues. CDR1 SGDLS and CDR2 YYNGEE come from the germline V gene. Trimming left V 0 bases short and J 1 base short, with 9 bases between. DNA for the CDR3: TGTGCCAGCAGCGTAGCTGGGGCCGGCACAGATACGCAGTATTTT. Protein sequence: CASSVAGAGTDTQYF. The full variable domain, completed using reference TRBV9 and TRBJ2-3, is DSGVTQTPKHLITATGQRVTLRCSPRSGDLSVYWYQQSLDQGLQFLIQYYNGEERAKGNILERFSAQQFPDLHSELNLSSLELGDSALYFCASSVAGAGTDTQYFGPGTRLTVL.

Turning to this clonotype: The junction departs from germline at one end; a sequencing error may be responsible. The J gene is TRBJ2-1, the V gene TRBV5-1; TRBD1 might be the D (5 bases). CDR1 and CDR2 (germline): SGHRS, YFSETQ. The CDR3 runs to 13 residues. As DNA, the CDR3 is TGCGCCAGCAGCGTGACAGATTACAATGTGCAGTTCTTC. Translation gives CASSVTDYNVQFF.

The chain combines TRBV20-1 with TRBJ1-1, with D uncertain. This CDR3 comprises 15 residues. V was shortened by 3 bases and J by 1 base, with 15 bases between the two germline ends. Germline assignment: CDR1 DFQATT and CDR2 SNEGSKA (reference sequence). As DNA, the CDR3 is TGCAGTGCTAGGGAGTACGGCAACTGGAACACTGAAGCTTTCTTT. As protein: CSAREYGNWNTEAFF.